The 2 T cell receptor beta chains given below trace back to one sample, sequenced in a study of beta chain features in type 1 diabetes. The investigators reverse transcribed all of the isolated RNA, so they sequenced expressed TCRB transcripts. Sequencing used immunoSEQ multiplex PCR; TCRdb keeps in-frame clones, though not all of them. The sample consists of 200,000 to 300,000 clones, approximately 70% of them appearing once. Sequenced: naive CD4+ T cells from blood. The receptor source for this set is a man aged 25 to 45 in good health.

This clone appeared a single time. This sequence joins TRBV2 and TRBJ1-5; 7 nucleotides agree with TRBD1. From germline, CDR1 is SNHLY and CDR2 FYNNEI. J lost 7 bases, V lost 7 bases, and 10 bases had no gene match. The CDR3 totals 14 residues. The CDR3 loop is CASKLQGNRQPQHF. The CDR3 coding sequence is TGTGCCAGCAAGTTACAGGGGAACAGACAGCCCCAGCATTTT.

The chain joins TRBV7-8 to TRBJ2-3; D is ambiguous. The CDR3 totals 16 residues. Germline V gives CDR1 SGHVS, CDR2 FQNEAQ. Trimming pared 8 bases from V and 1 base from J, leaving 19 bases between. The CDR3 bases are TGTGCCAGCGACCCCTCGGGCGGTCTTGGCACAGATACGCAGTATTTT. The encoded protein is CASDPSGGLGTDTQYF.